The 8 T cell receptor beta chains below were found in one sample sequenced in a study of blood T cell repertoires in COVID-19. Assay used: immunoSEQ multiplex PCR; TCRdb lists only in-frame clones, some missing. The data show under 150,000 clones, with about 83% seen just once and 13% held by the top ten. What was sequenced was peripheral blood. The source of these receptors is a human donor in a cohort sampled during active COVID-19.

This clone is classed as medium-sized. The rearrangement links TRBV5-1 to TRBJ2-1; 16 positions match TRBD2. The CDR3 has 16 amino acids. Looked up from germline, CDR1 is SGHRS and CDR2 is YFSETQ. V trimming: 4 bases; J trimming: 7 bases; junction bases outside the gene matches: 5. The CDR3: CASSQGLAGGRNEQFF. The CDR3 DNA reads TGCGCCAGCAGCCAGGGACTAGCGGGGGGGCGTAATGAGCAGTTCTTC.

This chain connects TRBV6-2 or TRBV6-3 to TRBJ2-1; 11 bases are shared with TRBD2. After removal of 1 base from V and 7 bases from J, the junction contained 3 bases not matched to a gene. Germline V gene sequence: CDR1 MNHEY, CDR2 SVGEGT. The CDR3 length is 15 residues. The CDR3 DNA reads TGTGCCAGCAGTTACTTTAGCGGGGGGGCGAATGAGCAGTTCTTC. Residues: CASSYFSGGANEQFF.

The chain joins TRBV6-1 to TRBJ2-2; no definite D call. The CDR3 contains 14 residues. Germline V gene lookup returns CDR1 MNHNS and CDR2 SASEGT. Trimming took off 3 bases at V and 1 base at J, with 6 bases between the two ends. CDR3 loop: CASSEIRNTGELFF. CDR3 in DNA: TGTGCCAGCAGTGAGATCAGGAACACCGGGGAGCTGTTTTTT.

V usage is TRBV29-1 and J usage is TRBJ1-4; 7 bases are a match to TRBD1. Germline lookup yields CDR1 SQVTM and CDR2 ANQGSEA. J was trimmed by 8 bases and V by 7 bases; bases with no gene match: 10. The CDR3 contains 13 residues. CDR3 sequence: CSGLTGLNEKLFF. The CDR3 DNA reads TGCAGCGGCCTGACAGGGCTTAACGAAAAACTGTTTTTT.

The J gene is TRBJ2-5, the V gene TRBV6-5; 8 nucleotides agree with TRBD2. Germline CDR1 MNHEY, CDR2 SVGAGI. The CDR3 covers 15 residues. V gave up 5 bases and J gave up 3 bases; unmatched junction bases: 8. The DNA of the CDR3 is TGTGCCAGCAGTCCCCGGGGGGGGTTTGAAGAGACCCAGTACTTC. Its translation is CASSPRGGFEETQYF.

This chain uses TRBV11-3 with TRBJ2-3; 9 nucleotides align to TRBD2. J lost 7 bases, V lost 5 bases, and 7 bases had no gene match. Germline V gene lookup returns CDR1 SGHNT and CDR2 YENEEA. The CDR3 totals 14 residues. The CDR3 spells CASSQAGGLNTQYF. CDR3 DNA: TGTGCCAGCAGCCAAGCGGGGGGCCTTAATACGCAGTATTTT.

The rearrangement joins TRBV28 to TRBJ2-3, with a weak D call TRBD2 (6 bases). The germline CDR1 and CDR2 sequences are MDHEN and SYDVKM. The V and J ends lost 2 bases and 5 bases respectively, with 14 bases between them. CDR3 length equals 15 residues. The CDR3: CASSLVRDGLDTQYF. The DNA for the CDR3 is TGTGCCAGCAGTTTAGTGCGGGACGGGTTAGATACGCAGTATTTT.

The chain recombines TRBV5-4 with TRBJ2-2; 8 bases align to TRBD2. The CDR3 has 14 amino acids. With 4 bases clipped from V and 4 bases from J, the junction kept 3 bases outside the gene matches. Germline CDR1 reads SGHNT; CDR2 reads YYREEE (reference sequence). CDR3 loop: CASSTGGRTGELFF. The DNA for the CDR3 is TGTGCCAGCAGCACGGGGGGGCGCACCGGGGAGCTGTTTTTT.